The 2 T cell receptor beta chains reported below all come from one sample, sequenced in a study of shared clonotypes between healthy human individuals (dated by TCRdb to 2018 to 2020). Library preparation was by the immunoSEQ multiplex PCR assay. In its TCRdb copy, this immuneACCESS table keeps in-frame sequences only and misses some clones. Where compared with another copy, unresolved V genes explain less than half of these, and the others have no known cause. For this sample the table gives 1.6 million or so clones, of which just under 99% were detected only once. The ten largest clonotypes hold roughly 0.35% of the sample. Sequenced: naive CD4+ T cells sorted from blood. What the cell subset or site label conveys for this sample: CD45RA+ positively selected. The receptors shown here come from a man aged 30 to 45 in good health.

The rearrangement joins TRBV27 to TRBJ2-1; D tentatively reads TRBD1 or TRBD2 (5 bases each). V lost 0 bases and J 4 bases, leaving 34 bases between the germline ends. Germline V gene sequence: CDR1 MNHEY, CDR2 SMNVEV (reference sequence). The CDR3 is 23 residues long. CDR3 amino acids: CASSLSRPPVFNNGTDKYNEQFF. In nucleotides, the CDR3 is TGTGCCAGCAGTTTATCCCGCCCACCCGTTTTTAATAACGGGACGGACAAATACAATGAGCAGTTCTTC.

The chain is built from TRBV18 and TRBJ1-5, with D perhaps matching TRBD1 (5 bases). V dropped 5 bases and J dropped 0 bases, with 11 bases sitting between them. Germline lookup yields CDR1 KGHSH and CDR2 LQKENI. The CDR3 contains 15 residues. The CDR3 nucleotides read TGTGCCAGCTCAGCCGGGACCGATAGCAATCAGCCCCAGCATTTT. Protein: CASSAGTDSNQPQHF.